This TCR beta chain was sequenced for a study of breast tumors, draining lymph nodes, adjacent tissues. General study results and limits: Data fit most tumor T cells coming from lymph node, expanding in tumor. Compared with lymph nodes, tumors were less diverse; compared with nontumor tissue, more. Luminal-like breast cancer showed significantly higher tumor–nontumor repertoire similarity than basal-like.

TCRdb re-derived calls from the multiplex PCR reads in MiXCR, one entry per CDR3 protein. The table lists around 140,000 distinct CDR3 sequences, around 24% of them singletons. Samples came from axillary lymph nodes draining the breast cancer. The CDR3 has 11 amino acids. The germline V gene encodes CDR1 MDHEN and CDR2 SYDVKM. Remarks on this clonotype: Antigen: not known. Its ends do not fully match the called genes, so a read error is possible.

This sequence originates from a female donor with breast cancer. Some clones in this sample may be carry-over from other donors' samples. The sample was axillary lymph node tissue. The V gene is TRBV28, the J gene TRBJ1-2; no reliable D call. In nucleotides, the CDR3 is TGTGTCAGCAGTTTCGAAAAAGGCTACACCTTC. Translating it yields CVSSFEKGYTF.